What follows are 19 T cell receptor beta chains derived from one specimen sequenced in a study of memory CD4+ T cells and cytomegalovirus serostatus (dated by TCRdb to between 2017 and 2020). Single viable CD3+CD4+CD8-CD45RO+ cells were sorted as memory CD4+ T cells on a FACSAria II. The method was the immunoSEQ multiplex PCR assay. Here the immuneACCESS table is served through TCRdb, limited to in-frame sequences with V and J called. Missing clones are a known gap in these copies; in checked studies unresolved V genes cover under half, and the rest lacks a known reason. This sample gives approximately 56,000 clones in total; 82% of them show up just once. The ten biggest clones cover approximately 0.43% of the sample. The sequenced sample was memory CD4+ T cells from blood. These receptors came from an adult in good health and CMV-seronegative.

J is TRBJ2-2 and V is TRBV7-8; D may be TRBD1 (6 bases). This CDR3 comprises 14 residues. CDR1 and CDR2 (germline): SGHVS, FQNEAQ. The V and J ends lost 3 bases and 3 bases respectively, with 8 bases between them. Here the CDR3 DNA reads TGTGCCAGCAGCTTTACAGGGTACACCGGGGAGCTGTTTTTT. As protein: CASSFTGYTGELFF.

This chain joins TRBV7-3 and TRBJ2-2; D unresolved. There are 14 residues in the CDR3. The V end was cut by 2 bases, the J end by 3 bases, with 7 bases between. Germline assignment: CDR1 SGHTA and CDR2 FQGTGA. CDR3 sequence: CASSLGRDTGELFF. CDR3 DNA sequence: TGTGCCAGCAGCTTAGGACGGGACACCGGGGAGCTGTTTTTT.

This clone has only one observation. The chain couples TRBV19 to TRBJ2-5; D remains unclear. The germline V and J ends were trimmed by 7 bases and 5 bases, with 14 bases remaining between them. Germline V gene sequence: CDR1 LNHDA, CDR2 SQIVND (reference sequence). The CDR3 has 13 residues. The CDR3 loop reads CASTPDHGETQYF. The CDR3 nucleotides read TGTGCCAGTACCCCGGACCATGGGGAGACCCAGTACTTC. Filled out from reference TRBV19 and TRBJ2-5, the complete variable domain reads DGGITQSPKYLFRKEGQNVTLSCEQNLNHDAMYWYRQDPGQGLRLIYYSQIVNDFQKGDIAEGYSVSREKKESFPLTVTSAQKNPTAFYLCASTPDHGETQYFGPGTRLLVL.

This sequence joins TRBV7-2 and TRBJ2-3; D is undetermined. From germline, CDR1 is SGHTA and CDR2 FQGNSA. V was cut by 1 base and J by 2 bases, with 13 bases left in between. This CDR3 is 16 amino acids long. The DNA for the CDR3 is TGTGCCAGCAGCTTAGGCTTGGTCCGATCCACAGATACGCAGTATTTT. Amino acids: CASSLGLVRSTDTQYF.

The J gene is TRBJ1-1, the V gene TRBV19; D ambiguous. V was cut by 4 bases and J by 10 bases, with 16 bases left in between. CDR3 length: 13 residues. Germline assignment: CDR1 LNHDA and CDR2 SQIVND (reference sequence). The CDR3 DNA reads TGTGCCAGTAGTAAATACGGGGATACCACAGCTTTCTTT. Its protein is CASSKYGDTTAFF.

The chain is built from TRBV4-1 and TRBJ2-5, with TRBD2 identical over 10 bases. CDR1 is MGHRA and CDR2 is YSYEKL in the germline V gene. With V trimmed by 2 bases and J by 9 bases, 12 bases remained unmatched. The CDR3 has 16 residues. The CDR3 is CASSQPGTSALRAQYF. In DNA form, the CDR3 reads TGCGCCAGCAGCCAACCGGGGACTAGCGCCCTCCGCGCCCAGTACTTC.

The chain recombines TRBV10-2 with TRBJ2-2, with 10 bases identical to TRBD1. Germline lookup yields CDR1 WSHSY and CDR2 SAAADI. CDR3 length: 13 amino acids. The V and J ends lost 6 bases and 6 bases, in that order; junction bases with no gene match: 1. CDR3 bases: TGCGCCAGCAGCGGACAGGGGGCCGGGGAGCTGTTTTTT. It translates to CASSGQGAGELFF.

V gene TRBV27 combines with J gene TRBJ2-3, with TRBD2 matching 9 bases. Germline lookup yields CDR1 MNHEY and CDR2 SMNVEV (reference sequence). V lost 0 bases, J lost 3 bases, and 4 bases stayed unmatched. The length of the CDR3 is 16 residues. This chain's CDR3 is CASSLSPAGGTDTQYF. DNA of the CDR3: TGTGCCAGCAGTTTATCACCAGCGGGGGGTACAGATACGCAGTATTTT.

The V and J genes are TRBV7-2 and TRBJ1-6; perhaps TRBD1 as D (5 bases). Germline assignment: CDR1 SGHTA and CDR2 FQGNSA. Trimming took off 1 base at V and 4 bases at J, with 8 bases between the two ends. The CDR3 has 15 amino acids. In nucleotides, the CDR3 is TGTGCCAGCAGCTTAGTAGGGGCTTATAATTCACCCCTCCACTTT. Amino acids: CASSLVGAYNSPLHF.

V gene TRBV5-6 combines with J gene TRBJ1-2; D call uncertain. Trimming took 6 bases from V and 5 from J, leaving 17 bases between them. The germline CDR1 and CDR2 sequences are SGHDT and YYEEEE. CDR3 size: 14 residues. CDR3 sequence: CASNRERAEYGYTF. The CDR3 coding sequence is TGTGCCAGCAACCGGGAGCGGGCTGAGTATGGCTACACCTTC.

The rearrangement joins TRBV5-1 to TRBJ2-7, with D tentatively TRBD1 (6 bases). The CDR3 extends over 14 amino acids. V lost 4 bases and J 1 base, leaving 12 bases between the germline ends. CDR1 and CDR2 (germline): SGHRS, YFSETQ. The CDR3 nucleotides are TGCGCCAGCAGCAAACAGGGAGAGTCCTACGAGCAGTACTTC. This encodes CASSKQGESYEQYF.

This clone was found a few times. The chain recombines TRBV6-5 with TRBJ1-6; D gene uncertain. This CDR3 has 14 amino acids. V was trimmed by 6 bases and J by 9 bases, leaving 15 bases between them. The V gene's germline CDR1 is MNHEY and CDR2 SVGAGI. The CDR3 DNA reads TGTGCCAGCAGCCCCACTTCTTCCAGTTCACCCCTCCACTTT. Translation: CASSPTSSSSPLHF.

The chain recombines TRBV4-1 with TRBJ2-3; D is ambiguous. Germline V gene lookup returns CDR1 MGHRA and CDR2 YSYEKL. The length of the CDR3 is 11 residues. The V and J ends lost 0 bases and 8 bases respectively, with 3 bases between them. This CDR3 is CASSQEGTQYF. CDR3 coding DNA: TGCGCCAGCAGCCAAGAGGGTACGCAGTATTTT.

The J gene is TRBJ2-3, the V gene TRBV19; possibly TRBD1 or TRBD2 for D (5 bases each). The V gene's germline CDR1 is LNHDA and CDR2 SQIVND (reference sequence). V lost 2 bases to trimming and J lost 2 bases, with 17 bases between them. There are 17 residues in the CDR3. The CDR3 spells CASSILGQGRTTDTQYF. The CDR3 region has the DNA TGTGCCAGTAGTATACTTGGGCAGGGACGCACCACAGATACGCAGTATTTT.

J is TRBJ1-1 and V is TRBV4-3, with TRBD1 as a possible D gene (5 bases). Trimming took 3 bases from V and 4 from J, leaving 15 bases between them. Per the germline V gene, CDR1 is LGHNA and CDR2 is YSLEER. There are 15 residues in the CDR3. The CDR3 DNA reads TGCGCCAGCAGCCATGAACCCCGGGGGACCACTGAAGCTTTCTTT. Translating gives CASSHEPRGTTEAFF.

This rearrangement joins TRBV30 to TRBJ2-7, with D maybe TRBD1 (6 bases). Germline V gene lookup returns CDR1 GTSNPN and CDR2 SVGIG (reference sequence). The CDR3 length is 15 residues. V was shortened by 0 bases and J by 0 bases, with 12 bases between the two germline ends. DNA for the CDR3: TGTGCCTGGAGTGTACAGGGAGCCAGCTCCTACGAGCAGTACTTC. Encoded protein: CAWSVQGASSYEQYF.

This clone appeared a single time. V is TRBV14 and J is TRBJ1-2; 11 nucleotides agree with TRBD1. Germline CDR1 SGHDN, CDR2 FVKESK. Losses at the gene ends were 1 base for V and 9 bases for J; bases not matched to a gene: 4. The CDR3 is 14 residues long. This CDR3 reads CASSQAGTGGSYTF. The CDR3 DNA follows: TGTGCCAGCAGCCAAGCGGGGACAGGGGGGAGCTACACCTTC.

V and J are TRBV7-2 and TRBJ2-2; the D gene is possibly TRBD2 (5 bases). Looked up from germline, CDR1 is SGHTA and CDR2 is FQGNSA. The ends were cut back, 3 bases at V and 0 bases at J, with 11 bases in the middle. The CDR3 loop spans 16 amino acids. Here the CDR3 reads CASSFVIGANTGELFF. The CDR3 DNA sequence: TGTGCCAGCAGCTTCGTCATCGGGGCGAACACCGGGGAGCTGTTTTTT. Full variable domain (missing parts from reference TRBV7-2 and TRBJ2-2): GAGVSQSPSNKVTEKGKDVELRCDPISGHTALYWYRQSLGQGLEFLIYFQGNSAPDKSGLPSDRFSAERTGGSVSTLTIQRTQQEDSAVYLCASSFVIGANTGELFFGEGSRLTVL.

This rearrangement joins TRBV6-5 to TRBJ1-2; D is unresolved. CDR3 length: 15 residues. Germline V gene lookup returns CDR1 MNHEY and CDR2 SVGAGI. V was cut by 0 bases and J by 4 bases, with 12 bases left in between. The chain's CDR3 is CASSYSGRRSYGYTF. The CDR3 nucleotides are TGTGCCAGCAGTTACTCGGGCAGGAGATCCTATGGCTACACCTTC.